The 27 T cell receptor beta chains below all came from one sample that was sequenced in a study of T-cell reconstitution after alpha-beta-depleted transplantation in children. Preparing the TCRbeta library involved the use of unique molecular identifiers. TCRdb redid the calling of the PCR reads with MiXCR, one entry per CDR3 protein. The table has about 200,000 distinct CDR3 sequences, around 5.9% seen once. The sample was PBMCs, taken before TCRalphabeta/CD19-depleted stem cell transplant. The receptors come from a girl less than two years old with combined immunodeficiency, due to receive a stem cell transplant.

Worth noting for this clonotype: Just one base apart from a much larger clone, this may be a read error. The rearrangement links TRBV12-3 or TRBV12-4 to TRBJ1-1; no reliable D call. Trimming removed 6 bases from V and 6 bases from J, with 8 bases in between. This CDR3 is built from 11 residues. CDR3 bases: TGTGCCAGCAGACAGACATCTGAAGCTTTCTTT. This translates into CASRQTSEAFF.

This clonotype was detected ten times or more. The V and J genes are TRBV20-1 and TRBJ1-1; 10 nucleotides align to TRBD1. Germline-derived CDR1 and CDR2 are DFQATT and SNEGSKA (reference sequence). CDR3 length: 11 amino acids. With 5 bases clipped from V and 11 bases from J, the junction kept 5 bases outside the gene matches. CDR3 loop: CSADRGQKAFF. CDR3 nucleotides: TGCAGTGCTGACAGGGGGCAAAAGGCTTTCTTT.

The J gene is TRBJ2-1, the V gene TRBV4-2; TRBD1 matches at 7 bases. The J segment lost 8 bases and the V segment lost 3 bases, leaving 10 bases of the junction unmatched. CDR3 size: 15 residues. Germline lookup yields CDR1 LGHNA and CDR2 YNFKEQ. CDR3 loop: CASSHTLDRDHEQFF. The CDR3 DNA reads TGTGCCAGCAGCCATACACTAGACAGGGATCATGAGCAGTTCTTC.

This clonotype was counted only a few times. This chain connects TRBV20-1 to TRBJ1-5; tentative D call: TRBD1 (5 bases). From germline, CDR1 is DFQATT and CDR2 SNEGSKA (reference sequence). Trimming removed 0 bases at V and 6 bases at J, with 15 bases between. This CDR3 comprises 15 residues. As DNA, the CDR3 is TGCAGTGCTAGAGATCCGTTCAGGGCGACTCAGCCCCAGCATTTT. This sequence encodes CSARDPFRATQPQHF.

This clonotype was counted a few times. The chain uses TRBV20-1 and TRBJ2-3, with 13 bases identical to TRBD2. V lost 4 bases and J lost 5; bases outside the gene matches: 3. The CDR3 consists of 14 residues. CDR1 and CDR2 from the germline V gene are DFQATT and SNEGSKA (reference sequence). CDR3 in DNA: TGCAGTGCTACTACTAGCGGGGGGGTAGATACGCAGTATTTT. Translated, it gives CSATTSGGVDTQYF.

Many counts were recorded for this clonotype. J is TRBJ2-7 and V is TRBV7-2; D gene ambiguous. The V gene's germline CDR1 is SGHTA and CDR2 FQGNSA. V was clipped by 1 base and J by 2 bases, with 6 bases between them. CDR3 length: 13 residues. The CDR3 sequence is CASSLGMTYEQYF. DNA for the CDR3: TGTGCCAGCAGCTTAGGTATGACCTACGAGCAGTACTTC. The full variable domain, rest sourced from reference TRBV7-2 and TRBJ2-7, is GAGVSQSPSNKVTEKGKDVELRCDPISGHTALYWYRQSLGQGLEFLIYFQGNSAPDKSGLPSDRFSAERTGGSVSTLTIQRTQQEDSAVYLCASSLGMTYEQYFGPGTRLTVT.

This clonotype has only a few counts. The CDR3 region has the DNA TGTGCCATCAGTGAGTCGGAGGGGACAGGGTTAAACAATGAGCAGTTCTTC. Encoded protein: CAISESEGTGLNNEQFF. The chain joins TRBV10-3 to TRBJ2-1; 9 bases map to TRBD1. The CDR3 length is 17 residues. Germline loops: CDR1 ENHRY, CDR2 SYGVKD. The V and J ends lost 0 bases and 5 bases, in that order; junction bases with no gene match: 8.

This clonotype showed up many times. V usage is TRBV15 and J usage is TRBJ2-1, with 8 bases aligning to TRBD1. V trimming: 3 bases; J trimming: 7 bases; junction bases outside the gene matches: 8. This CDR3 region has 15 residues. Germline V gene data show CDR1 as LNHNV and CDR2 as YYDKDF (reference sequence). This CDR3 reads CATSRPGGEGNEQFF. The CDR3 DNA follows: TGTGCCACCAGCAGGCCAGGGGGCGAGGGTAATGAGCAGTTCTTC.

A few counts support this clonotype. The chain joins TRBV7-2 to TRBJ2-7; 15 nucleotides align to TRBD2. The V and J ends lost 5 bases and 5 bases, in that order; junction bases with no gene match: 4. The CDR3 length is 15 residues. The germline V gene encodes CDR1 SGHTA and CDR2 FQGNSA. CDR3 protein: CASSPWTSGGDEQYF. In nucleotides, the CDR3 is TGTGCCAGCAGCCCTTGGACTAGCGGGGGGGACGAGCAGTACTTC.

This clonotype came up many times. The rearrangement joins TRBV4-3 to TRBJ1-3, with D perhaps matching TRBD1 (5 bases). Germline CDR1 is LGHNA and CDR2 is YSLEER. This CDR3 contains 15 residues. Trimming pared 0 bases from V and 3 bases from J, leaving 9 bases between. CDR3 nucleotide sequence: TGCGCCAGCAGCCAAGATCAGGGATTTGGAAACACCATATATTTT. It yields the protein CASSQDQGFGNTIYF.

This clonotype was detected ten times or more. V and J are TRBV4-3 and TRBJ1-6, with D maybe TRBD1 (5 bases). The CDR3 runs to 16 residues. Germline loops: CDR1 LGHNA, CDR2 YSLEER. V lost 4 bases and J 9 bases, leaving 19 bases between the germline ends. The CDR3 bases are TGCGCCAGCAGCCCCAGTGTGGCAGGGAACGGTTCACCCCTCCACTTT. It encodes CASSPSVAGNGSPLHF.

This clonotype came up many times. CDR3 protein: CASSPRYPGGGTDTQYF. The DNA of the CDR3 is TGTGCCAGCAGCCCCCGGTATCCGGGAGGAGGTACAGATACGCAGTATTTT. The chain joins TRBV7-2 to TRBJ2-3; 7 bases are a match to TRBD2. The CDR3 sequence is 17 residues long. J gave up 3 bases and V 5 bases, and 14 bases lay outside the gene matches. Germline CDR1 SGHTA, CDR2 FQGNSA.

This clonotype was detected ten times or more. The chain employs TRBV20-1 and TRBJ2-5; D remains ambiguous. V was clipped by 6 bases and J by 0 bases, with 8 bases between them. Germline lookup yields CDR1 DFQATT and CDR2 SNEGSKA (reference sequence). The length of the CDR3 is 12 residues. The CDR3 coding sequence is TGCAGTGCGACAAGGAACCAAGAGACCCAGTACTTC. Translated, it gives CSATRNQETQYF.

The sample holds many counts of this clonotype. The chain joins TRBV2 to TRBJ2-1, with D unclear. The CDR3 has 14 amino acids. Germline V gene lookup returns CDR1 SNHLY and CDR2 FYNNEI. Deletions cut 2 bases from V and 4 bases from J, with 9 bases between. CDR3 residues: CASSENSSYNEQFF. Written as DNA, the CDR3 is TGTGCCAGCAGTGAAAACTCCTCATACAATGAGCAGTTCTTC.

This clonotype was seen many times. V is TRBV11-2 and J is TRBJ2-2; 7 nucleotides line up with TRBD1. CDR3 length: 18 amino acids. Unmatched junction bases numbered 14, after V lost 4 bases and J lost 3 bases. Germline-derived CDR1 and CDR2 are SGHAT and FQNNGV. Here the CDR3 reads CASSSRSVAGGYTGELFF. The CDR3 coding sequence is TGTGCCAGCAGCTCAAGGTCCGTCGCAGGGGGATACACCGGGGAGCTGTTTTTT. Based on the CDR3 plus reference TRBV11-2 and TRBJ2-2, the full variable domain is EAGVAQSPRYKIIEKRQSVAFWCNPISGHATLYWYQQILGQGPKLLIQFQNNGVVDDSQLPKDRFSAERLKGVDSTLKIQPAKLEDSAVYLCASSSRSVAGGYTGELFFGEGSRLTVL.

This clonotype has at least ten counts. The chain has TRBV28 and TRBJ1-5, with 8 bases aligning to TRBD1. Germline V lookup: CDR1 MDHEN, CDR2 SYDVKM. CDR3 length equals 13 residues. Trimming took 11 bases from V and 4 from J; bases not matched to a gene: 7. CDR3 in DNA: TGTGCCGTGCCCGGACAGGGAAATCAGCCCCAGCATTTT. Translating it yields CAVPGQGNQPQHF.

The chain combines TRBV20-1 with TRBJ2-5; weak D call: TRBD1 (6 bases). CDR1 is DFQATT, CDR2 SNEGSKA, per germline (reference sequence). The CDR3 covers 12 residues. Trimming pared 3 bases from V and 14 bases from J, leaving 19 bases between. The CDR3 is CSASVADSFPYF. CDR3 in DNA: TGCAGTGCTAGTGTGGCGGACAGTTTCCCTTACTTC.

This clonotype occurred many times. The genes are TRBV29-1 and TRBJ2-7; a weak D match, TRBD2 (7 bases). The CDR3 sequence is 14 residues long. V gave up 5 bases and J gave up 3 bases, with 17 bases separating them. Germline CDR1 and CDR2: SQVTM and ANQGSEA. The CDR3 nucleotides are TGCAGCGTTACCGACAGGACTAGGAGCTACGAGCAGTACTTC. Protein product: CSVTDRTRSYEQYF.

This clonotype was counted at least ten times. The genes are TRBV29-1 and TRBJ2-1, with D perhaps assigned TRBD1 or TRBD2 (5 bases each). Germline V CDR1 and CDR2: SQVTM, ANQGSEA. This CDR3 is built from 17 residues. V was shortened by 6 bases and J by 6 bases, with 27 bases between the two germline ends. This chain's CDR3 is CSVGVRSLGRASNEQFF. Here the CDR3 DNA reads TGCAGCGTGGGGGTTAGGTCCTTGGGCAGGGCTTCCAATGAGCAGTTCTTC.

This clonotype was seen at least ten times. The chain uses TRBV28 and TRBJ1-2; perhaps TRBD1 as D (6 bases). The CDR3 has 14 amino acids. V lost 6 bases and J 5 bases, leaving 16 bases between the germline ends. Germline CDR1 MDHEN, CDR2 SYDVKM. DNA of the CDR3: TGTGCCAGCAGGGATAGGGGGGAAGGATATGGCTACACCTTC. Residues: CASRDRGEGYGYTF.

This clonotype was picked up many times. The rearrangement joins TRBV29-1 to TRBJ2-7, with D unresolved. The CDR3 loop spans 13 amino acids. Germline CDR1 SQVTM, CDR2 ANQGSEA. With 2 bases removed from V and 2 bases from J, the gap between germline ends came to 10 bases. This CDR3 is CSVELTDTYEQYF. The CDR3 region has the DNA TGCAGCGTTGAACTAACCGATACCTACGAGCAGTACTTC.

In its sample, this clonotype was seen many times. This chain uses TRBV4-3 with TRBJ2-2, with D unclear. This CDR3 comprises 16 residues. Looked up from germline, CDR1 is LGHNA and CDR2 is YSLEER. V was trimmed by 0 bases and J by 8 bases, leaving 16 bases between them. CDR3 sequence: CASSQESPPDVGELFF. The CDR3 DNA reads as TGCGCCAGCAGCCAAGAGTCTCCCCCAGATGTGGGGGAGCTGTTTTTT.

This clonotype has at least ten counts. Its ends do not fully match the called genes, so a read error is possible. J is TRBJ2-1 and V is TRBV7-7; TRBD2 agrees at 11 bases. Per the germline V gene, CDR1 is SSHAT and CDR2 is FNYEAQ (reference sequence). CDR3 length: 15 amino acids. The CDR3: CASSTGTSGWNEQFF. CDR3 DNA sequence: TGTGCTAGCAGCACCGGGACTAGCGGCTGGAATGAGCAGTTCTTC.

The table lists this clonotype with a few counts. This chain uses TRBV15 with TRBJ1-5, with TRBD1 matching over 9 bases. The V gene end was trimmed by 1 base and the J gene end by 7 bases; junction bases not matched to a gene: 5. The CDR3 sequence is 15 residues long. CDR1 LNHNV and CDR2 YYDKDF come from the germline V gene (reference sequence). CDR3 residues: CATSRGVDRGQPQHF. The CDR3 coding sequence is TGTGCCACCAGCAGAGGTGTGGACAGGGGACAGCCCCAGCATTTT.

The genes are TRBV6-2 or TRBV6-3 and TRBJ2-2; D not resolved. V lost 6 bases and J lost 7, with 12 bases in between. CDR1 is MNHEY, CDR2 SVGEGT, per germline. The CDR3 has 13 amino acids. In DNA, the CDR3 is TGTGCCAGCAGCCCACGTGGTAGCGGGGAGCTGTTTTTT. Its translation is CASSPRGSGELFF.

The chain joins TRBV4-2 to TRBJ2-5; 11 bases fit TRBD1. Germline V gene lookup returns CDR1 LGHNA and CDR2 YNFKEQ. This CDR3 has 20 residues. Trimming removed 1 base from V and 2 bases from J; junction bases left unmatched: 15. CDR3 bases: TGTGCCAGCAGCCAAGTTCTCTGGACAGGGGGCTCCTTAGTACAAGAGACCCAGTACTTC. Protein product: CASSQVLWTGGSLVQETQYF.

At least ten counts were recorded for this clonotype. This chain joins TRBV29-1 and TRBJ1-2; D might be TRBD1 (6 bases). The V end lost 0 bases, the J end lost 2 bases, and 19 bases lay between the germline ends. Germline V gene data show CDR1 as SQVTM and CDR2 as ANQGSEA. The CDR3 sequence is 17 residues long. The CDR3 DNA is TGCAGCGTTGAAGAAGTCCTTTGGGCCAGGGGAAACTATGGCTACACCTTC. Encoded protein: CSVEEVLWARGNYGYTF.